This TCR beta chain was identified in a study of blood T cell repertoires in COVID-19. In the authors' workflow: How many nucleated cells were present was estimated from reference gene primer amplification. Generated by immunoSEQ multiplex PCR, the TCRdb table keeps only in-frame clones and is missing some. V, J and clone size derive from that table, while D and trimming were established from the DNA sequence. The repertoire holds around 300,000 clones, with about 88% as singletons. This clone has just one count. The germline V gene has CDR1 MNHEY and CDR2 SMNVEV (reference sequence). The CDR3 sequence is 18 residues long. Trimming removed 1 base from V and 7 bases from J; junction bases left unmatched: 12.

Input material: peripheral blood. The rearrangement links TRBV27 to TRBJ1-4; 10 nucleotides match TRBD1. The TCR sequence derives from a woman aged 65 to 85 with COVID-19, enrolled during active disease. The CDR3, as DNA: TGTGCCAGCAGTTTATTTTTTTTTCGCGGGACAGGGGTTGAAAAACTGTTTTTT. Its protein is CASSLFFFRGTGVEKLFF.